The text below deals with one T cell receptor (beta chain). Germline assignment: CDR1 MNHNY and CDR2 SVGAGI (reference sequence). The CDR3 length is 14 residues. V shed 6 bases and J shed 4 bases, with 16 bases lying between them. These data originate in a study of OX40 agonist ivuxolimab in advanced cancers. TCRdb keeps only in-frame clones here, not all; method: immunoSEQ multiplex PCR. The top ten clones hold 15% to 20% of a sample with 25,000 to 35,000 clones, 80% to 85% of them seen once. The sample in question was CD4+ or CD8+ T cells sorted from blood, obtained in a trial of the OX40 agonist ivuxolimab. The chain combines TRBV6-6 with TRBJ2-7; D is perhaps TRBD1 (6 bases). The clonotype originates from an adult with an advanced solid tumor such as melanoma, head and neck, liver or kidney cancer. CDR3 loop: CASSHSLQGYEQYF. CDR3 DNA sequence: TGTGCCAGCAGCCATTCACTACAGGGATACGAGCAGTACTTC.